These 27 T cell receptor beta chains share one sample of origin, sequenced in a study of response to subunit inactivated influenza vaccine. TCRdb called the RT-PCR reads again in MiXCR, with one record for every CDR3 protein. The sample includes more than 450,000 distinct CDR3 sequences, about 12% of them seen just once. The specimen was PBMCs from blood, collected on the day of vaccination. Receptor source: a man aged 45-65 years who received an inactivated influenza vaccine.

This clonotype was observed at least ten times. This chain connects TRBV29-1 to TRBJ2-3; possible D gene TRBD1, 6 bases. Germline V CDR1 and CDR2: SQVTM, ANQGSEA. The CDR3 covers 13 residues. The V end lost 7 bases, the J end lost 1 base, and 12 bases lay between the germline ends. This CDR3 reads CSADNRGTDTQYF. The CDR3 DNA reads TGCAGCGCCGATAACAGGGGCACAGATACGCAGTATTTT.

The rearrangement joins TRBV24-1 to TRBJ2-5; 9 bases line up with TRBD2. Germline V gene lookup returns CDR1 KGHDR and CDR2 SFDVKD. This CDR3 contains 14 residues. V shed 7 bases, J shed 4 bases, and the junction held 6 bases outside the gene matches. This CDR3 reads CATSAGGRRETQYF. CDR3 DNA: TGTGCCACCAGCGCGGGGGGGCGGCGAGAGACCCAGTACTTC.

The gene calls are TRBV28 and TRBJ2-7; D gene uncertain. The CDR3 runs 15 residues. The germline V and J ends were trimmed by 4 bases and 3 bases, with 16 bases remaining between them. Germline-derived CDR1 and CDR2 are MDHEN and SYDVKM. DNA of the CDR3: TGTGCCAGCAGTTCCCCTCGGGTGGGTGTCTACGAGCAGTACTTC. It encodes CASSSPRVGVYEQYF.

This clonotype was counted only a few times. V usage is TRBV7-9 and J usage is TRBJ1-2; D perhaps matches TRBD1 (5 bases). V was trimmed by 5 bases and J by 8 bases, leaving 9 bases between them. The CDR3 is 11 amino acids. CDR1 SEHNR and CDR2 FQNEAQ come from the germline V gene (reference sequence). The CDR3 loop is CASSTGHGYTF. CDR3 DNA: TGTGCCAGCAGCACCGGACACGGCTACACCTTC.

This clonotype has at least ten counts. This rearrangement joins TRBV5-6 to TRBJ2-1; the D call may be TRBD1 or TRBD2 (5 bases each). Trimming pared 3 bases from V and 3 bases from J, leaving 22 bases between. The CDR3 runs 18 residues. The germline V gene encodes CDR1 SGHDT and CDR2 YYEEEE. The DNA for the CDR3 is TGTGCCAGCAGCTGGGGGTCGCGGAAGAACTATGACTACAATGAGCAGTTCTTC. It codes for CASSWGSRKNYDYNEQFF.

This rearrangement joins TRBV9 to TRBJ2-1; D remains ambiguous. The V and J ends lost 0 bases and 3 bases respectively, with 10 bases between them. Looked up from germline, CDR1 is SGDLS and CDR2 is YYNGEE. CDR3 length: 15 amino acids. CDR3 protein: CASSVGGSVYNEQFF. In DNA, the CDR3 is TGTGCCAGCAGCGTAGGTGGCAGTGTCTACAATGAGCAGTTCTTC.

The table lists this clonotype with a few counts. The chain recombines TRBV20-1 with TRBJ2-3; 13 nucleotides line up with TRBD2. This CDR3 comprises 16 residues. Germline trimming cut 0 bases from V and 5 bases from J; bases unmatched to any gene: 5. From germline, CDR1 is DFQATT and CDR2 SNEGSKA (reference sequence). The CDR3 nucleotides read TGCAGTGCTAGAGATACTAGCGGGGGGGCGAGAGATACGCAGTATTTT. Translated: CSARDTSGGARDTQYF.

The DNA of the CDR3 is TGTGCCAGCAGTTACTCAACAGGGGGCCATTCACCCCTCCACTTT. Translation gives CASSYSTGGHSPLHF. The chain couples TRBV6-5 to TRBJ1-6, with 9 nucleotides matching TRBD1. The V and J ends lost 0 bases and 8 bases, in that order; junction bases with no gene match: 2. The germline CDR1 and CDR2 sequences are MNHEY and SVGAGI. This CDR3 contains 15 residues.

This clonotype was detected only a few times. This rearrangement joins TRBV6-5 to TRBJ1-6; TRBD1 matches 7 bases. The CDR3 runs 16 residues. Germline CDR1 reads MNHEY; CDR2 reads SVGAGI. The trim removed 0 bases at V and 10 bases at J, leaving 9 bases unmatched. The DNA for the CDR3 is TGTGCCAGCAGTTACTCGACGAGACAGGGAGACTCACCCCTCCACTTT. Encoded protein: CASSYSTRQGDSPLHF.

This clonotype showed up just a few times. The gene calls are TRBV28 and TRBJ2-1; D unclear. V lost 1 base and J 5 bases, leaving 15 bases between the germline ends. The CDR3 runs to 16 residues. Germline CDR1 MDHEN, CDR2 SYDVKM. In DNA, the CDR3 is TGTGCCAGCAGTTTATTGTGGGAAAGTAAGAACAATGAGCAGTTCTTC. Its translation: CASSLLWESKNNEQFF.

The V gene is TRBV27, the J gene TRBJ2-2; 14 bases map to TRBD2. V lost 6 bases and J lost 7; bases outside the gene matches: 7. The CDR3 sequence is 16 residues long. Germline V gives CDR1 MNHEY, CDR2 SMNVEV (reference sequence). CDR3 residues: CASRRLAGGLDGELFF. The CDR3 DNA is TGTGCCAGCAGAAGACTAGCGGGGGGGCTGGACGGGGAGCTGTTTTTT.

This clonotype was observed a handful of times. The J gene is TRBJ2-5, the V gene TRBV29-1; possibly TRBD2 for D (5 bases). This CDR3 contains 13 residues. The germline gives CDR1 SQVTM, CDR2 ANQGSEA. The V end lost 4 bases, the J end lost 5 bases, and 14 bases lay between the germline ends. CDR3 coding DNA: TGCAGCGTTGCCCTAGCTGTGATCGAGACCCAGTACTTC. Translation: CSVALAVIETQYF.

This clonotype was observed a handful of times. For the CDR3, the DNA is TGTGCCAGCAGCTCCTGGACAGGGGCGCAGTCTTCACCCCTCCACTTT. Translation gives CASSSWTGAQSSPLHF. V gene TRBV13 combines with J gene TRBJ1-6; 9 positions agree with TRBD1. Germline CDR1 reads PRHDT; CDR2 reads FYEKMQ (reference sequence). This CDR3 has 16 residues. With V trimmed by 4 bases and J by 9 bases, 10 bases remained unmatched.

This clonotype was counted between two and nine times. CDR3 loop: CASSIRTSGSSYEQYF. The CDR3 DNA reads TGCGCCAGCAGCATAAGGACTAGCGGGTCCTCCTACGAGCAGTACTTC. The chain is built from TRBV4-1 and TRBJ2-7; 11 bases are a match to TRBD2. Germline lookup yields CDR1 MGHRA and CDR2 YSYEKL. CDR3 length equals 16 residues. The ends lost 5 bases at V and 0 bases at J; junction bases unmatched: 6.

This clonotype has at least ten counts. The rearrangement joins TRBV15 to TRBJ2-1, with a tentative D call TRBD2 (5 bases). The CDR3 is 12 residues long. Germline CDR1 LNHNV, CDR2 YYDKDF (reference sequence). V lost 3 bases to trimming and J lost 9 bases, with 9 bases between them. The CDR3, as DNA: TGTGCCACCAGCAGGCCTAGCTTTGAGCAGTTCTTC. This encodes CATSRPSFEQFF.

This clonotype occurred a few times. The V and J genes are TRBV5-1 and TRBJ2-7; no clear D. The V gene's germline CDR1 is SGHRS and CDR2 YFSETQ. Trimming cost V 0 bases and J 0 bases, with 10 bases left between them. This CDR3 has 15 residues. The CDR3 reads CASSLVVRNSYEQYF. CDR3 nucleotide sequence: TGCGCCAGCAGCTTGGTTGTCAGAAACTCCTACGAGCAGTACTTC. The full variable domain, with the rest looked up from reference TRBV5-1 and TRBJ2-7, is KAGVTQTPRYLIKTRGQQVTLSCSPISGHRSVSWYQQTPGQGLQFLFEYFSETQRNKGNFPGRFSGRQFSNSRSEMNVSTLELGDSALYLCASSLVVRNSYEQYFGPGTRLTVT.

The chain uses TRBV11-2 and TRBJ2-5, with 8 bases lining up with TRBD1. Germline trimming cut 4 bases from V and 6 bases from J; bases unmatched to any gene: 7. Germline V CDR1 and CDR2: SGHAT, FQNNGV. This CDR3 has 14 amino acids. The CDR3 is CASSSRDRLQTQYF. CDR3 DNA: TGTGCCAGCAGCTCCAGGGACAGGCTTCAGACCCAGTACTTC.

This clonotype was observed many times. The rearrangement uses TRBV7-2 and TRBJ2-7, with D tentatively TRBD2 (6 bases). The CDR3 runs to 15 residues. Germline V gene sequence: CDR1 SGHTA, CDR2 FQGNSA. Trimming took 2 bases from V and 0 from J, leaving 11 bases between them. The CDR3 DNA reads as TGTGCCAGCAGCTTAAGCGGAGGGGTCTCCTACGAGCAGTACTTC. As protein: CASSLSGGVSYEQYF.

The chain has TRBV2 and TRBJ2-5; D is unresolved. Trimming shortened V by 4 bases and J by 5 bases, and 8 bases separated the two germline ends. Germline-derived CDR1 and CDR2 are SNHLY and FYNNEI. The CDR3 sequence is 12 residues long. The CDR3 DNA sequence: TGTGCCAGCAGTGGTCGGGTGGAGACCCAGTACTTC. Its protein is CASSGRVETQYF. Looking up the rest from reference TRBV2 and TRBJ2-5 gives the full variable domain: EPEVTQTPSHQVTQMGQEVILRCVPISNHLYFYWYRQILGQKVEFLVSFYNNEISEKSEIFDDQFSVERPDGSNFTLKIRSTKLEDSAMYFCASSGRVETQYFGPGTRLLVL.

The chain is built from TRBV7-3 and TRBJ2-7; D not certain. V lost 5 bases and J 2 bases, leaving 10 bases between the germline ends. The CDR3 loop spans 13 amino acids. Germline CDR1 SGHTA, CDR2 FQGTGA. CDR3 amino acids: CASSPTRTYEQYF. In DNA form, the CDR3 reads TGTGCCAGCAGCCCCACCAGGACCTACGAGCAGTACTTC.

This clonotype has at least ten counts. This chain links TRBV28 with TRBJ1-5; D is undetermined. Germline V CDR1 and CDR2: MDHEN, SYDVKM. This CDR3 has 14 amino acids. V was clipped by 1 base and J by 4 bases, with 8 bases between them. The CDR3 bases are TGTGCCAGCAGTTTATTTTCAGGAAATCAGCCCCAGCATTTT. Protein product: CASSLFSGNQPQHF.

CDR3 loop: CASSQDLPGAKNIQYF. The DNA for the CDR3 is TGCGCCAGCAGCCAAGATCTCCCAGGAGCCAAAAACATTCAGTACTTC. The chain recombines TRBV4-3 with TRBJ2-4; D remains unclear. The CDR3 length is 16 residues. V was clipped by 0 bases and J by 0 bases, with 9 bases between them. Germline V lookup: CDR1 LGHNA, CDR2 YSLEER.

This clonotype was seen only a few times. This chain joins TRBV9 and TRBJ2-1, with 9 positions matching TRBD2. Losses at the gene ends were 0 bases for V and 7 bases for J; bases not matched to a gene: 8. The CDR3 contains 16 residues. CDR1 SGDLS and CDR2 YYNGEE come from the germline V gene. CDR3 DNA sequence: TGTGCCAGCAGCGTAGAGGCGGGAGGGCCTGGAAATGAGCAGTTCTTC. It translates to CASSVEAGGPGNEQFF.

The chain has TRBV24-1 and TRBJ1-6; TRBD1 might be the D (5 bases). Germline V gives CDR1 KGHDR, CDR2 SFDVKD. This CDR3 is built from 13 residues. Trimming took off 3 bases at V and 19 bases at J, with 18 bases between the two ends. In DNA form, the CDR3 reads TGTGCCACCAGTGATGCCTCTTCGGGACCCCGTCACTTT. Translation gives CATSDASSGPRHF.

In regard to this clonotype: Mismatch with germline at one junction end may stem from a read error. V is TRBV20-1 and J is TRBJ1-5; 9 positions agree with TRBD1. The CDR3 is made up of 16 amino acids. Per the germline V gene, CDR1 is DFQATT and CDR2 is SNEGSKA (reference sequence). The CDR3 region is CSAGEGTGISNQPQHF. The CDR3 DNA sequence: TGCAGTGCTGGAGAGGGGACAGGGATTAGCAATCAGCCCCAGCATTTT.

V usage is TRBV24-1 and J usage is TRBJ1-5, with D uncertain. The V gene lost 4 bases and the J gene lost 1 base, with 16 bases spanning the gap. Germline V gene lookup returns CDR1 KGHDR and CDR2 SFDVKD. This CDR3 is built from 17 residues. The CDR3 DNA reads TGTGCCACCAGTGACGCCGATATGGGGTCGAGCAATCAGCCCCAGCATTTT. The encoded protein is CATSDADMGSSNQPQHF.

CDR3 sequence reads: CASSQEDGGRVGYTF. The CDR3 DNA sequence: TGCGCCAGCAGCCAAGAGGATGGGGGGCGCGTTGGCTACACCTTC. The V gene is TRBV4-1, the J gene TRBJ1-2; a weak D match, TRBD1 (6 bases). Per the germline V gene, CDR1 is MGHRA and CDR2 is YSYEKL. V lost 0 bases, J lost 7 bases, and 15 bases lay in between. The length of the CDR3 is 15 residues.